The 23 T cell receptor beta chains below all came from one sample that was sequenced in a study of blood T cell repertoires in COVID-19 (dated by TCRdb to about 2020). Libraries were made using the immunoSEQ multiplex PCR assay. In TCRdb, the immuneACCESS table is reduced to in-frame sequences with V and J assigned. These tables do not hold every clone; where another copy was compared, an unresolved V gene accounts for under half, and the others remain unexplained. The sample yields tens of thousands of clones; roughly 83% were counted once. 4.4% of the sample is in the top ten clones. The sample consisted of peripheral blood. All receptors come from a man in his forties or fifties with active COVID-19.

The rearrangement links TRBV6-5 to TRBJ2-5; D not resolved. This CDR3 region has 11 residues. The V gene's germline CDR1 is MNHEY and CDR2 SVGAGI. Trimming shortened V by 2 bases and J by 5 bases, and 3 bases separated the two germline ends. CDR3 DNA sequence: TGTGCCAGCAGTTACCTGGAGACCCAGTACTTC. Its translation: CASSYLETQYF.

This clone was seen more than once but under ten times. This sequence joins TRBV15 and TRBJ1-4; TRBD1 agrees at 9 bases. The CDR3 sequence is 15 residues long. Germline V lookup: CDR1 LNHNV, CDR2 YYDKDF (reference sequence). The J segment lost 8 bases and the V segment lost 8 bases, leaving 12 bases of the junction unmatched. The CDR3 here is CATGTGPMPREKLFF. The CDR3 nucleotides are TGTGCCACCGGGACAGGGCCTATGCCCAGGGAAAAACTGTTTTTT.

The gene calls are TRBV5-1 and TRBJ1-1; tentatively, D is TRBD1 (6 bases). CDR1 is SGHRS, CDR2 YFSETQ, per germline. The CDR3 is 15 residues long. The ends were cut back, 6 bases at V and 1 base at J, with 16 bases in the middle. This chain's CDR3 is CASTKRGATNTEAFF. The CDR3 nucleotides read TGCGCCAGCACCAAACGGGGGGCCACGAACACTGAAGCTTTCTTT.

The V gene is TRBV7-6, the J gene TRBJ1-1, with D unresolved. This CDR3 region has 13 residues. Germline CDR1 reads SGHVS; CDR2 reads FNYEAQ. Trimming took off 6 bases at V and 0 bases at J, with 8 bases between the two ends. In nucleotides, the CDR3 is TGTGCCAGCAGTCTTCAGGTGAACACTGAAGCTTTCTTT. This translates into CASSLQVNTEAFF. The full variable domain, completed using reference TRBV7-6 and TRBJ1-1, is GAGVSQSPRYKVTKRGQDVALRCDPISGHVSLYWYRQALGQGPEFLTYFNYEAQQDKSGLPNDRFSAERPEGSISTLTIQRTEQRDSAMYRCASSLQVNTEAFFGQGTRLTVV.

The sample holds a few counts of this clone. J is TRBJ2-2 and V is TRBV28; 10 bases map to TRBD2. The CDR3 has 15 residues. CDR1 and CDR2 (germline): MDHEN, SYDVKM. With 8 bases clipped from V and 4 bases from J, the junction kept 7 bases outside the gene matches. The CDR3 reads CASGLAGGTTGELFF. The CDR3 DNA follows: TGTGCCAGCGGCTTAGCGGGGGGCACCACCGGGGAGCTGTTTTTT.

V is TRBV7-9 and J is TRBJ1-5; TRBD1 might be the D (5 bases). Germline values: CDR1 SEHNR, CDR2 FQNEAQ (reference sequence). The CDR3 is 14 amino acids. V was trimmed by 1 base and J by 7 bases, leaving 11 bases between them. DNA for the CDR3: TGTGCCAGCAGCTTAGGTCCAGGGCTCCAGCCCCAGCATTTT. It translates to CASSLGPGLQPQHF. The whole variable domain, remainder taken from reference TRBV7-9 and TRBJ1-5, is DTGVSQNPRHKITKRGQNVTFRCDPISEHNRLYWYRQTLGQGPEFLTYFQNEAQLEKSRLLSDRFSAERPKGSFSTLEIQRTEQGDSAMYLCASSLGPGLQPQHFGDGTRLSIL.

The genes are TRBV28 and TRBJ1-2; D is possibly TRBD1 (5 bases). Looked up from germline, CDR1 is MDHEN and CDR2 is SYDVKM. CDR3 size: 14 residues. Trimming shortened V by 7 bases and J by 0 bases, and 12 bases separated the two germline ends. This CDR3 is CASTRTTTNYGYTF. In nucleotides, the CDR3 is TGTGCCAGCACGCGGACAACTACTAACTATGGCTACACCTTC.

The count of this clone is one. The CDR3 sequence is CASSMRGGVTGELFF. DNA of the CDR3: TGTGCCAGCAGCATGCGGGGGGGCGTCACCGGGGAGCTGTTTTTT. The chain employs TRBV7-9 and TRBJ2-2; 9 bases map to TRBD2. Trimming removed 5 bases from V and 4 bases from J; junction bases left unmatched: 5. This CDR3 is built from 15 residues. Germline CDR1 and CDR2: SEHNR and FQNEAQ (reference sequence).

This CDR3 is CASSQFTGAGKQLGELFF. The CDR3 coding sequence is TGTGCCAGCAGCCAATTCACTGGGGCGGGGAAGCAATTAGGGGAGCTGTTTTTT. The chain links TRBV3-1 (or the pseudogene TRBV3-2) to TRBJ2-2; tentatively, D is TRBD2 (6 bases). Germline V gene lookup returns CDR1 LGHDT and CDR2 YNNKEL (reference sequence). V gave up 2 bases and J gave up 8 bases, with 24 bases separating them. The CDR3 sequence is 18 residues long.

J is TRBJ2-3 and V is TRBV5-1; 10 bases are a match to TRBD2. CDR3 length equals 18 residues. Germline trimming cut 2 bases from V and 0 bases from J; bases unmatched to any gene: 9. Germline assignment: CDR1 SGHRS and CDR2 YFSETQ. CDR3 coding DNA: TGCGCCAGCAGCTTCCCAGGACTAGCGGCGACTAGCACAGATACGCAGTATTTT. This sequence encodes CASSFPGLAATSTDTQYF.

The chain recombines TRBV6-6 with TRBJ2-2, with 8 bases that match TRBD2. V was clipped by 6 bases and J by 6 bases; unmatched bases: 6. This CDR3 is 14 amino acids long. In germline, CDR1 is MNHNY, CDR2 SVGAGI (reference sequence). CDR3 loop: CASRGGGPAGELFF. Written as DNA, the CDR3 is TGTGCCAGCAGAGGCGGGGGGCCCGCCGGGGAGCTGTTTTTT.

This chain joins TRBV7-7 and TRBJ2-3, with 9 bases matching TRBD1. CDR3 length: 15 residues. The V segment lost 3 bases and the J segment 1 base; nucleotides outside the gene matches: 2. Germline lookup yields CDR1 SSHAT and CDR2 FNYEAQ (reference sequence). The DNA of the CDR3 is TGTGCCAGCAGCTTGACAGGGGGAGGCACAGATACGCAGTATTTT. This gives the protein CASSLTGGGTDTQYF.

In this sample, this clone turned up once. The rearrangement links TRBV25-1 to TRBJ1-5, with a possible D match to TRBD1 (5 bases). CDR1 and CDR2 from the germline V gene are MGHDK and SYGVNS. The CDR3 sequence is 15 residues long. Trimming cost V 2 bases and J 2 bases, with 10 bases left between them. CDR3 sequence: CASSEAGKGNQPQHF. The CDR3 DNA sequence: TGTGCCAGCAGTGAAGCAGGGAAAGGCAATCAGCCCCAGCATTTT.

V and J are TRBV7-6 and TRBJ2-3; D gene unclear. The CDR3 totals 14 residues. V was clipped by 4 bases and J by 1 base, with 9 bases between them. Germline assignment: CDR1 SGHVS and CDR2 FNYEAQ. The CDR3 DNA reads as TGTGCCAGCAGCTCATTTACTCGCACAGATACGCAGTATTTT. It is translated as CASSSFTRTDTQYF.

The chain is built from TRBV19 and TRBJ2-3; 7 nucleotides align to TRBD1. The CDR3 is 15 residues long. Trimming took 6 bases from V and 2 from J; bases not matched to a gene: 8. Germline V gene sequence: CDR1 LNHDA, CDR2 SQIVND (reference sequence). CDR3 region: CASSGRGMATDTQYF. CDR3 bases: TGTGCCAGTAGCGGCAGGGGGATGGCCACAGATACGCAGTATTTT.

V and J are TRBV7-8 and TRBJ2-3, with TRBD2 as a possible D gene (6 bases). Germline CDR1 SGHVS, CDR2 FQNEAQ. The V gene lost 2 bases and the J gene lost 6 bases, with 18 bases spanning the gap. The CDR3 length is 16 residues. The CDR3 sequence is CASSLQGLMGRDTQYF. The DNA of the CDR3 is TGTGCCAGCAGCTTACAGGGACTGATGGGCCGGGATACGCAGTATTTT.

The rearrangement uses TRBV7-2 and TRBJ2-2; 9 bases are a match to TRBD2. The CDR3 contains 15 residues. CDR1 is SGHTA, CDR2 FQGNSA, per germline. Germline trimming cut 4 bases from V and 7 bases from J; bases unmatched to any gene: 7. The CDR3 here is CASSSRTSANGELFF. The CDR3 DNA follows: TGTGCCAGCAGCTCTCGGACTAGCGCGAACGGGGAGCTGTTTTTT.

This chain links TRBV10-3 with TRBJ1-1, with D unclear. The germline V and J ends were trimmed by 0 bases and 5 bases, with 10 bases remaining between them. CDR3 length equals 14 residues. Per the germline V gene, CDR1 is ENHRY and CDR2 is SYGVKD. The CDR3 coding sequence is TGTGCCATCAGTGAGTCGGAGGGAGAGACTGAAGCTTTCTTT. It encodes CAISESEGETEAFF.

This chain links TRBV4-1 with TRBJ1-2, with 8 bases aligning to TRBD1. CDR1 and CDR2 (germline): MGHRA, YSYEKL. V shed 2 bases and J 2 bases; nucleotides not matched to a gene: 1. This CDR3 spans 14 amino acids. The CDR3 region is CASSQRTGNYGYTF. DNA of the CDR3: TGCGCCAGCAGCCAAAGGACAGGGAACTATGGCTACACCTTC.

The chain links TRBV6-5 to TRBJ1-6; D is unresolved. CDR3 length: 15 residues. The ends were cut back, 2 bases at V and 7 bases at J, with 12 bases in the middle. Germline V lookup: CDR1 MNHEY, CDR2 SVGAGI. CDR3 loop: CASSYGESGNSPLHF. CDR3 coding DNA: TGTGCCAGCAGTTACGGGGAGAGTGGGAATTCACCCCTCCACTTT.

J is TRBJ2-2 and V is TRBV12-5; 12 bases are a match to TRBD2. CDR1 and CDR2 from the germline V gene are LGHNT and FRNRAP. The CDR3 spans 18 residues. The J segment lost 9 bases and the V segment lost 1 base, leaving 12 bases of the junction unmatched. The CDR3 region has the DNA TGTGCTAGTGGTTTGGCCGGACTAGCGGGGTTCCCCATACGGGAGCTGTTTTTT. This translates into CASGLAGLAGFPIRELFF.

The gene calls are TRBV7-9 and TRBJ1-1, with D perhaps matching TRBD1 (6 bases). The CDR3 is 13 residues long. The V gene lost 0 bases and the J gene lost 8 bases, with 10 bases spanning the gap. Germline V gene lookup returns CDR1 SEHNR and CDR2 FQNEAQ (reference sequence). The CDR3, as DNA: TGTGCCAGCAGCTTAGCGGCAGGGGCCGAAGCTTTCTTT. Translating it yields CASSLAAGAEAFF.

This chain uses TRBV7-9 with TRBJ2-7, with D tentatively TRBD2 (6 bases). The CDR3 extends over 14 amino acids. Trimming left V 3 bases short and J 3 bases short, with 12 bases between. Per germline, CDR1 SEHNR and CDR2 FQNEAQ (reference sequence). DNA for the CDR3: TGTGCCAGCAGCTTGGGGAGGATCTACTACGAGCAGTACTTC. The encoded protein is CASSLGRIYYEQYF.